This T cell receptor (beta chain) was observed in a study of cytomegalovirus exposure and HLA in healthy donors. Germline V gene lookup returns CDR1 MDHEN and CDR2 SYDVKM. The CDR3 runs to 15 residues. V lost 2 bases to trimming and J lost 3 bases; unmatched junction nucleotides: 4. 60 Vbeta and 13 Jbeta primers were used in PCR. Some clones are missing from TCRdb's copy, which holds only in-frame ones; the method was immunoSEQ multiplex PCR. The sample lists some 130,000 clones; roughly four fifths were seen once. This clone was seen more than once but under ten times. V gene TRBV28 combines with J gene TRBJ2-1; 7 bases match TRBD1. This TCR was sampled from a female donor in good health and CMV-seropositive. Sequencing used PBMCs. The CDR3 reads CASSLGGQFYNEQFF. Here the CDR3 DNA reads TGTGCCAGCAGTTTAGGGGGACAGTTCTACAATGAGCAGTTCTTC.